A few counts support the clone carrying this TCR beta chain. Antigen specificity is unknown. The sample originates from a study of CD8+CD57+ T cells in acquired aplastic anemia. In the study overall: An average of roughly 3 ug of DNA was obtained from sorted CD4+ and CD8+ cells. Among healthy donors, CD4+ cells averaged approximately 10 million reads.

The CDR3 contains 16 residues. Germline lookup yields CDR1 ENHRY and CDR2 SYGVKD. V shed 3 bases, J shed 2 bases, and the junction held 7 bases outside the gene matches. Both TCR beta VDJ combination and CDR3 sequence profiling were carried out. Genomic DNA was the template for this profiling. TCRdb redid the calling of the reads with MiXCR, one entry per CDR3 protein. This table holds about 71,000 distinct CDR3 sequences, under 65% found once. Study observations and caveats: Patients had fewer than 35 CD8+ CDR3 sequences in common with controls (the shared set). Statistical testing detected no significant gap in CD8+ Simpson's diversity between patients and controls.

The sample comprised sorted CD4+, CD8+, or CD8+CD57+ T cells (not recorded which) from PBMCs. The sequence was obtained from a human donor in good health, serving as a control. The V call is TRBV10-3, the J call TRBJ2-3; TRBD1 agrees at 8 bases. The CDR3 loop reads CAISERTGLTTDTQYF. For the CDR3, the DNA is TGTGCCATCAGTGAACGGACAGGGTTGACCACAGATACGCAGTATTTT.